The 31 T cell receptor beta chains listed next were all sequenced from one sample in a study of PD-L1 blockade in urothelial cancer. The protocol was immunoSEQ multiplex PCR, while the TCRdb copy is restricted to in-frame clones and leaves out a portion. The table has 70,000 or so clones, under 90% seen once. Sequenced here: PBMCs, sampled around atezolizumab (anti-PD-L1) treatment. The receptors derive from a man aged 70-80 years with urothelial cancer.

V is TRBV19 and J is TRBJ1-1, with TRBD1 identical over 9 bases. Germline CDR1 reads LNHDA; CDR2 reads SQIVND (reference sequence). The CDR3 consists of 16 residues. Unmatched junction bases numbered 7, after V lost 4 bases and J lost 1 base. The CDR3: CASSTLQGARNTEAFF. The CDR3 nucleotides read TGTGCCAGTAGTACCCTACAGGGGGCTAGGAACACTGAAGCTTTCTTT.

This chain uses TRBV15 with TRBJ2-7; the match to TRBD2 covers 7 bases. CDR1 is LNHNV, CDR2 YYDKDF, per germline (reference sequence). Trimming removed 0 bases from V and 2 bases from J; junction bases left unmatched: 1. This CDR3 contains 14 residues. The CDR3 reads CATSREGGTYEQYF. The DNA of the CDR3 is TGTGCCACCAGCAGAGAGGGGGGGACCTACGAGCAGTACTTC.

V is TRBV29-1 and J is TRBJ2-1; TRBD1 agrees at 7 bases. Trimming removed 6 bases from V and 0 bases from J; junction bases left unmatched: 2. The CDR3 has 13 residues. The V gene's germline CDR1 is SQVTM and CDR2 ANQGSEA. CDR3 coding DNA: TGCAGCGTGCGACAGGGCTCCTACAATGAGCAGTTCTTC. Translated: CSVRQGSYNEQFF.

This clone has only one observation. The chain couples TRBV29-1 to TRBJ2-2; a possible D gene is TRBD2 (6 bases). Germline assignment: CDR1 SQVTM and CDR2 ANQGSEA. Between the trimmed V and J ends, which lost 6 bases and 6 bases, there was a span of 17 bases. CDR3 length equals 14 residues. This CDR3 reads CSVSSGSLAGELFF. The DNA of the CDR3 is TGCAGCGTCAGTAGCGGAAGTTTGGCCGGGGAGCTGTTTTTT.

The chain uses TRBV28 and TRBJ1-1, with a possible D match to TRBD1 (5 bases). CDR1 MDHEN and CDR2 SYDVKM come from the germline V gene. Trimming took off 6 bases at V and 1 base at J, with 12 bases between the two ends. This CDR3 comprises 14 residues. The CDR3 bases are TGTGCCAGCAGCCGGGGGTTCACGAACACTGAAGCTTTCTTT. This codes for CASSRGFTNTEAFF.

The chain combines TRBV7-9 with TRBJ2-7; 8 bases align to TRBD1. Germline V lookup: CDR1 SEHNR, CDR2 FQNEAQ (reference sequence). CDR3 length: 18 residues. Unmatched junction bases numbered 15, after V lost 4 bases and J lost 1 base. CDR3 sequence reads: CASSSNGQGGIKSYEQYF. The CDR3 nucleotides read TGTGCCAGCAGCTCAAATGGACAGGGCGGGATAAAGTCCTACGAGCAGTACTTC.

The V call is TRBV7-8, the J call TRBJ2-2; 7 nucleotides match TRBD1. Germline-derived CDR1 and CDR2 are SGHVS and FQNEAQ. The CDR3 has 17 residues. Germline trimming cut 0 bases from V and 4 bases from J; bases unmatched to any gene: 8. CDR3 sequence (DNA): TGTGCCAGCAGCTTAGCGTGGACAGGCTTTCTCACCGGGGAGCTGTTTTTT. It is translated as CASSLAWTGFLTGELFF.

V is TRBV23-1 and J is TRBJ2-7; D is perhaps TRBD1 (5 bases). TRBV23-1 is annotated as an ORF whose role is uncertain. There are 13 residues in the CDR3. Trimming shortened V by 3 bases and J by 6 bases, and 12 bases separated the two germline ends. CDR3 loop: CASSQGLGAEQYF. CDR3 bases: TGCGCCAGCAGTCAGGGTTTAGGGGCCGAGCAGTACTTC.

The chain employs TRBV19 and TRBJ2-6; TRBD1 matches 7 bases. This CDR3 is 17 amino acids long. Germline values: CDR1 LNHDA, CDR2 SQIVND (reference sequence). J was trimmed by 2 bases and V by 6 bases; bases with no gene match: 10. CDR3 protein: CASSTGAFQPGANVLTF. DNA of the CDR3: TGTGCCAGTAGCACAGGGGCTTTCCAGCCTGGGGCCAACGTCCTGACTTTC.

The chain has TRBV4-1 and TRBJ2-7; TRBD2 matches at 9 bases. This CDR3 is built from 15 residues. The V and J ends lost 5 bases and 3 bases, in that order; junction bases with no gene match: 8. Per the germline V gene, CDR1 is MGHRA and CDR2 is YSYEKL. CDR3 residues: CASSKTGTSSYEQYF. The CDR3 nucleotides are TGCGCCAGCAGCAAGACAGGGACTAGCAGCTACGAGCAGTACTTC.

V is TRBV19 and J is TRBJ2-7; 11 bases are a match to TRBD2. CDR3 size: 15 residues. CDR1 and CDR2 (germline): LNHDA, SQIVND (reference sequence). The V gene end was trimmed by 6 bases and the J gene end by 2 bases; junction bases not matched to a gene: 6. CDR3 nucleotides: TGTGCCAGTAGATCCGGGACTAGCGGTCCCTACGAGCAGTACTTC. It translates to CASRSGTSGPYEQYF.

The rearrangement links TRBV30 to TRBJ2-7, with D possibly matching TRBD2 (8 bases). The CDR3 totals 16 residues. The V end lost 2 bases, the J end lost 3 bases, and 20 bases lay between the germline ends. Per germline, CDR1 GTSNPN and CDR2 SVGIG (reference sequence). CDR3 in amino acids: CAWSPGGTVLNYEQYF. CDR3 coding DNA: TGTGCCTGGAGTCCGGGAGGGACAGTATTAAACTACGAGCAGTACTTC.

The chain couples TRBV20-1 to TRBJ1-1; no definite D call. Deletions cut 4 bases from V and 3 bases from J, with 6 bases between. CDR3 size: 11 residues. CDR1 and CDR2 (germline): DFQATT, SNEGSKA (reference sequence). The CDR3 protein is CSAKRHTEAFF. CDR3 nucleotides: TGCAGTGCTAAGAGGCACACTGAAGCTTTCTTT.

The J gene is TRBJ1-1, the V gene TRBV5-5; no firm D call. Trimming removed 0 bases at V and 2 bases at J, with 11 bases between. CDR1 SGHKS and CDR2 YYEKEE come from the germline V gene (reference sequence). The CDR3 length is 15 residues. Here the CDR3 reads CASSLGSTVNTEAFF. CDR3 DNA sequence: TGTGCCAGCAGCTTGGGGTCAACAGTAAACACTGAAGCTTTCTTT.

The chain recombines TRBV7-9 with TRBJ1-1; D gene ambiguous. The CDR3 is 12 amino acids. CDR1 is SEHNR, CDR2 FQNEAQ, per germline (reference sequence). The V end lost 5 bases, the J end lost 7 bases, and 11 bases lay between the germline ends. The CDR3 region has the DNA TGTGCCAGCAGCCCCTACAGCAATGAAGCTTTCTTT. Encoded protein: CASSPYSNEAFF.

This chain joins TRBV7-2 and TRBJ2-7; 7 bases line up with TRBD2. The CDR3 runs 15 residues. From germline, CDR1 is SGHTA and CDR2 FQGNSA. The V gene end was trimmed by 4 bases and the J gene end by 2 bases; junction bases not matched to a gene: 8. DNA for the CDR3: TGTGCCAGCAGCTCGGCGGGGGTGGCCCCCTACGAGCAGTACTTC. Translating it yields CASSSAGVAPYEQYF.

The chain employs TRBV2 and TRBJ2-2; D might be TRBD1 (6 bases). Trimming cost V 8 bases and J 4 bases, with 11 bases left between them. In germline, CDR1 is SNHLY, CDR2 FYNNEI. The CDR3 contains 13 residues. The DNA for the CDR3 is TGTGCCAGCTCTACAGGGATCACCGGGGAGCTGTTTTTT. Its translation is CASSTGITGELFF. Based on the CDR3 plus reference TRBV2 and TRBJ2-2, the full variable domain is EPEVTQTPSHQVTQMGQEVILRCVPISNHLYFYWYRQILGQKVEFLVSFYNNEISEKSEIFDDQFSVERPDGSNFTLKIRSTKLEDSAMYFCASSTGITGELFFGEGSRLTVL.

This chain links TRBV5-6 with TRBJ2-6; D is undetermined. V was clipped by 4 bases and J by 0 bases, with 14 bases between them. From germline, CDR1 is SGHDT and CDR2 YYEEEE. This CDR3 is built from 17 residues. The CDR3 DNA is TGTGCCAGCAGCAATGAGGTTGTTGCCTCTGGGGCCAACGTCCTGACTTTC. This sequence encodes CASSNEVVASGANVLTF.

The chain joins TRBV14 to TRBJ1-1, with 8 bases identical to TRBD1. Germline V CDR1 and CDR2: SGHDN, FVKESK. The CDR3 runs 16 residues. V was clipped by 3 bases and J by 7 bases; unmatched bases: 13. The CDR3 loop is CASSHTATTGEGEAFF. The CDR3 nucleotides read TGTGCCAGCAGCCATACAGCGACGACAGGGGAGGGTGAAGCTTTCTTT.

The V gene is TRBV5-6, the J gene TRBJ1-1, with TRBD1 matching 8 bases. Germline trimming cut 2 bases from V and 1 base from J; bases unmatched to any gene: 7. The CDR3 consists of 16 residues. Germline V gives CDR1 SGHDT, CDR2 YYEEEE. CDR3 region: CASSFSGGGWNTEAFF. The CDR3 DNA reads as TGTGCCAGCAGCTTTTCAGGGGGCGGATGGAACACTGAAGCTTTCTTT. Complete variable domain (other parts from reference TRBV5-6 and TRBJ1-1): DAGVTQSPTHLIKTRGQQVTLRCSPKSGHDTVSWYQQALGQGPQFIFQYYEEEERQRGNFPDRFSGHQFPNYSSELNVNALLLGDSALYLCASSFSGGGWNTEAFFGQGTRLTVV.

The chain uses TRBV7-3 and TRBJ1-1; D possibly corresponds to TRBD1 (5 bases). This CDR3 spans 13 amino acids. The germline V and J ends were trimmed by 0 bases and 4 bases, with 6 bases remaining between them. Germline V gives CDR1 SGHTA, CDR2 FQGTGA. The CDR3 DNA is TGTGCCAGCAGCTTAACGGGGGGCACTGAAGCTTTCTTT. Protein sequence: CASSLTGGTEAFF.

The chain employs TRBV5-1 and TRBJ2-6; TRBD1 is a possible D gene (6 bases). The CDR3 loop spans 18 amino acids. V dropped 3 bases and J dropped 0 bases, with 16 bases sitting between them. Germline loops: CDR1 SGHRS, CDR2 YFSETQ. This CDR3 is CASSWVVGQSSGANVLTF. The DNA for the CDR3 is TGCGCCAGCAGCTGGGTTGTAGGACAGAGCTCTGGGGCCAACGTCCTGACTTTC.

The rearrangement uses TRBV6-6 and TRBJ1-5; 10 bases map to TRBD1. CDR1 is MNHNY and CDR2 is SVGAGI in the germline V gene (reference sequence). The ends lost 1 base at V and 7 bases at J; junction bases unmatched: 7. The CDR3 extends over 16 amino acids. CDR3 DNA: TGTGCCAGCAGTTACTACTACCGGGACAGGGGACAGCCCCAGCATTTT. As protein: CASSYYYRDRGQPQHF.

CDR3 in amino acids: CASSFGLAARADTQYF. CDR3 sequence (DNA): TGTGCCAGCAGCTTCGGACTAGCGGCAAGGGCAGATACGCAGTATTTT. The chain combines TRBV7-2 with TRBJ2-3, with TRBD2 matching over 10 bases. CDR3 size: 16 residues. The ends lost 3 bases at V and 4 bases at J; junction bases unmatched: 7. Germline V gene data show CDR1 as SGHTA and CDR2 as FQGNSA.

The V call is TRBV9, the J call TRBJ2-1; 8 bases match TRBD2. After removal of 3 bases from V and 9 bases from J, the junction contained 8 bases not matched to a gene. Germline V gene data show CDR1 as SGDLS and CDR2 as YYNGEE. The length of the CDR3 is 14 residues. The CDR3 DNA is TGTGCCAGCAGCGGGGGACTAGATTTTGGTGAGCAGTTCTTC. Residues: CASSGGLDFGEQFF.

This chain links TRBV15 with TRBJ2-3; D is ambiguous. The V end was cut by 0 bases, the J end by 6 bases, with 10 bases between. There are 14 residues in the CDR3. Per germline, CDR1 LNHNV and CDR2 YYDKDF (reference sequence). CDR3 sequence: CATSREGEIDTQYF. The CDR3 DNA sequence: TGTGCCACCAGCAGAGAAGGAGAGATCGATACGCAGTATTTT.

The chain couples TRBV19 to TRBJ2-4; 7 nucleotides agree with TRBD1. The CDR3 spans 19 residues. Per the germline V gene, CDR1 is LNHDA and CDR2 is SQIVND (reference sequence). J lost 0 bases, V lost 5 bases, and 16 bases had no gene match. The CDR3 coding sequence is TGTGCCAGTAGTCCGAGGCCAGGGGGTTCGGACCTAGCCAAAAACATTCAGTACTTC. As protein: CASSPRPGGSDLAKNIQYF.

This chain links TRBV19 with TRBJ2-3; 7 nucleotides match TRBD1. This CDR3 spans 15 amino acids. V shed 6 bases and J 2 bases; nucleotides not matched to a gene: 8. Germline CDR1 and CDR2: LNHDA and SQIVND (reference sequence). The CDR3 region is CASRSGTASTDTQYF. The CDR3 DNA sequence: TGTGCCAGTAGATCCGGGACAGCCTCCACAGATACGCAGTATTTT.

The chain has TRBV6-1 and TRBJ2-5; D is perhaps TRBD2 (6 bases). From germline, CDR1 is MNHNS and CDR2 SASEGT. Trimming pared 0 bases from V and 4 bases from J, leaving 18 bases between. This CDR3 contains 17 residues. The CDR3 coding sequence is TGTGCCAGCAGTGAAGCGCCCGTAAGTCTGGGAGGAGAGACCCAGTACTTC. Protein sequence: CASSEAPVSLGGETQYF.

The chain couples TRBV11-2 to TRBJ1-2; possible D gene TRBD1, 5 bases. V gave up 0 bases and J gave up 3 bases, with 11 bases separating them. Germline CDR1 is SGHAT and CDR2 is FQNNGV. CDR3 length: 15 residues. In DNA, the CDR3 is TGTGCCAGCAGCTTAGAGCTAGACAGCTACTATGGCTACACCTTC. It codes for CASSLELDSYYGYTF.

This rearrangement joins TRBV5-1 to TRBJ2-7; weak D call: TRBD1 (5 bases). Trimming took off 0 bases at V and 6 bases at J, with 13 bases between the two ends. The germline V gene has CDR1 SGHRS and CDR2 YFSETQ. The CDR3 extends over 14 amino acids. The CDR3 DNA follows: TGCGCCAGCAGCTTGGATCAGGGCCCTACCGAGCAGTACTTC. Amino acid sequence: CASSLDQGPTEQYF.